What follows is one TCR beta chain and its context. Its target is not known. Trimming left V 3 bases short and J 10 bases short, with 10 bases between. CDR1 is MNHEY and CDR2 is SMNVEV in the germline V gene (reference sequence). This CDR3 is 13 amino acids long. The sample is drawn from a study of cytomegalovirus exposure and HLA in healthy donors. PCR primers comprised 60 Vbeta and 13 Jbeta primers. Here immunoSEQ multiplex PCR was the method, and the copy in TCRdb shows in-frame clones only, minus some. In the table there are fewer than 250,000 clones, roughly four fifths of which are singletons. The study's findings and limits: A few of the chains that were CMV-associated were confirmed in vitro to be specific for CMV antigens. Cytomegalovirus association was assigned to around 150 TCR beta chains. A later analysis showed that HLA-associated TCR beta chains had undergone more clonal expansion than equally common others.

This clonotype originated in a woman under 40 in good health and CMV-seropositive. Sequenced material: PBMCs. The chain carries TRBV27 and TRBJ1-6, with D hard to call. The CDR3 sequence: CASSFEGPSPLHF. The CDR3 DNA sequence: TGTGCCAGCAGTTTTGAGGGTCCCTCACCCCTCCACTTT.